A single sample is the source of the 13 T cell receptor beta chains below, sequenced in a study of siplizumab effects on memory and regulatory T cells. Sequencing was performed with immunoSEQ multiplex PCR; in TCRdb, only in-frame clones are kept and a portion is missing. The table includes about 120,000 clones, roughly 90% detected once. The sample comprised CD4+ T cells sorted from blood. The receptor set was obtained from a human donor in good health.

The chain is built from TRBV7-9 and TRBJ1-2, with D perhaps matching TRBD1 (6 bases). Germline V lookup: CDR1 SEHNR, CDR2 FQNEAQ (reference sequence). The CDR3 covers 14 residues. Trimming took off 1 base at V and 5 bases at J, with 11 bases between the two ends. CDR3 sequence (DNA): TGTGCCAGCAGCTTAGGAGGAGGGGGGTATGGCTACACCTTC. As protein: CASSLGGGGYGYTF.

The V and J genes are TRBV7-9 and TRBJ2-3, with D perhaps matching TRBD2 (7 bases). Trimming removed 3 bases at V and 1 base at J, with 17 bases between. CDR1 is SEHNR and CDR2 is FQNEAQ in the germline V gene (reference sequence). There are 17 residues in the CDR3. The DNA for the CDR3 is TGTGCCAGCAGCTTTGAGGGGGGGCGTTTTGGCACAGATACGCAGTATTTT. Amino acid sequence: CASSFEGGRFGTDTQYF.

The chain joins TRBV6-1 to TRBJ2-7, with 8 bases aligning to TRBD1. This CDR3 comprises 15 residues. The V segment lost 6 bases and the J segment 3 bases; nucleotides outside the gene matches: 10. The V gene's germline CDR1 is MNHNS and CDR2 SASEGT. CDR3 in DNA: TGTGCCAGCAGCCTCCTGACAGGGGCATTCTACGAGCAGTACTTC. Residues: CASSLLTGAFYEQYF.

The gene calls are TRBV6-6 and TRBJ1-4; a weak D match, TRBD1 (6 bases). Between the trimmed V and J ends, which lost 6 bases and 17 bases, there was a span of 25 bases. This CDR3 is 14 amino acids long. Germline V gives CDR1 MNHNY, CDR2 SVGAGI (reference sequence). CDR3 in DNA: TGTGCCAGCAGCCCGCTGGGGGCGGCCGACGATCAATTTTTT. Translating gives CASSPLGAADDQFF.

This clone was counted between two and nine times. V usage is TRBV7-9 and J usage is TRBJ2-2; D gene unclear. CDR3 length: 16 amino acids. Germline loops: CDR1 SEHNR, CDR2 FQNEAQ (reference sequence). With 6 bases removed from V and 6 bases from J, the gap between germline ends came to 20 bases. The DNA of the CDR3 is TGTGCCAGCAGTTCCCGGGCCCCGAGGCCGTCCGGGGAGCTGTTTTTT. Encoded protein: CASSSRAPRPSGELFF.

The chain recombines TRBV4-2 with TRBJ1-5; a possible D gene is TRBD1 (6 bases). This CDR3 has 15 residues. Germline V gene lookup returns CDR1 LGHNA and CDR2 YNFKEQ. Trimming pared 0 bases from V and 7 bases from J, leaving 13 bases between. CDR3 loop: CASSQEGTTRQPQHF. DNA of the CDR3: TGTGCCAGCAGCCAAGAGGGGACAACGCGGCAGCCCCAGCATTTT.

CDR3 region: CASSLPLAGGDYEQFF. In DNA form, the CDR3 reads TGTGCCAGTAGTCTCCCTTTAGCGGGAGGGGACTATGAGCAGTTCTTC. V and J are TRBV19 and TRBJ2-1; 11 bases are a match to TRBD2. The length of the CDR3 is 16 residues. CDR1 LNHDA and CDR2 SQIVND come from the germline V gene (reference sequence). V was pared by 5 bases and J by 8 bases, with 11 bases of the junction left unmatched.

The rearrangement uses TRBV5-4 and TRBJ2-3; TRBD1 matches 9 bases. J gave up 0 bases and V 4 bases, and 6 bases lay outside the gene matches. Germline-derived CDR1 and CDR2 are SGHNT and YYREEE (reference sequence). There are 16 residues in the CDR3. CDR3 bases: TGTGCCAGCAGCGGAACAGGGGGCGCGAGCACAGATACGCAGTATTTT. Residues: CASSGTGGASTDTQYF.

This clone was seen more than once but under ten times. The rearrangement uses TRBV5-6 and TRBJ2-3, with a possible D match to TRBD1 (6 bases). The CDR3 consists of 13 residues. Trimming cost V 4 bases and J 13 bases, with 19 bases left between them. Germline CDR1 SGHDT, CDR2 YYEEEE. DNA for the CDR3: TGTGCCAGCAGCAGCCTAGACAGGTCCGCTAAGTATTTT. This translates into CASSSLDRSAKYF.

The V gene is TRBV11-2, the J gene TRBJ2-7; 7 positions match TRBD2. This CDR3 has 14 residues. The V segment lost 5 bases and the J segment 2 bases; nucleotides outside the gene matches: 6. The germline V gene has CDR1 SGHAT and CDR2 FQNNGV. DNA for the CDR3: TGTGCCAGCAGCCTGGGGGGGACGGCCTACGAGCAGTACTTC. Translating it yields CASSLGGTAYEQYF.

The J gene is TRBJ1-3, the V gene TRBV7-2; D not resolved. CDR1 is SGHTA and CDR2 is FQGNSA in the germline V gene. With 5 bases removed from V and 4 bases from J, the gap between germline ends came to 9 bases. CDR3 length equals 13 residues. The CDR3 sequence is CASSQLRGNTIYF. The CDR3 DNA sequence: TGTGCCAGCAGCCAACTCAGGGGAAACACCATATATTTT.

The CDR3 nucleotides are TGTGCCACCAGCAGGCCTCGACAGAAGAACACTGAAGCTTTCTTT. Encoded protein: CATSRPRQKNTEAFF. The rearrangement uses TRBV15 and TRBJ1-1, with D maybe TRBD1 (5 bases). V lost 3 bases to trimming and J lost 1 base, with 12 bases between them. In germline, CDR1 is LNHNV, CDR2 YYDKDF (reference sequence). The CDR3 covers 15 residues.

In DNA form, the CDR3 reads TGTGCCAGCAGCACCGTCTCCGGGGAAGCTTTCTTT. Residues: CASSTVSGEAFF. The V gene is TRBV5-4, the J gene TRBJ1-1; unclear D gene. The germline V gene encodes CDR1 SGHNT and CDR2 YYREEE (reference sequence). The V end was cut by 4 bases, the J end by 8 bases, with 12 bases between. The CDR3 sequence is 12 residues long.